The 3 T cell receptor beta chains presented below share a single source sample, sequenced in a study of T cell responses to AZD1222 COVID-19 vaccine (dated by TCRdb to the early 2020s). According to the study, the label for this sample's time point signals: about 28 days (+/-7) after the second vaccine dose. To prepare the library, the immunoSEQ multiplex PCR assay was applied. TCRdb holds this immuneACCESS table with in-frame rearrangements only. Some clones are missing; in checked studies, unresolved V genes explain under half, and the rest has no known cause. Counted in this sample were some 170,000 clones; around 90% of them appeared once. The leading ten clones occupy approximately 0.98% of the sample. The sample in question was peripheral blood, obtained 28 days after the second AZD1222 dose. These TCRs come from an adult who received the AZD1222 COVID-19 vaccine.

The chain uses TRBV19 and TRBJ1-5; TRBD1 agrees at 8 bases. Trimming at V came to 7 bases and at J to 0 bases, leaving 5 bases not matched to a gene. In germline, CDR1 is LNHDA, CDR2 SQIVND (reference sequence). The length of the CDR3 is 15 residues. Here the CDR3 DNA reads TGTGCCAGTACCTGGACAGGGAGTAGCAATCAGCCCCAGCATTTT. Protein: CASTWTGSSNQPQHF.

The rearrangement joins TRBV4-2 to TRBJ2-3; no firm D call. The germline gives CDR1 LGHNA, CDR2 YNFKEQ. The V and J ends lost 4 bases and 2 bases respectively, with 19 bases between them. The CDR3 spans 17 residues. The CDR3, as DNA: TGTGCCAGCAGCCTCGTCCGGGCCAGGCTACCCACAGATACGCAGTATTTT. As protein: CASSLVRARLPTDTQYF.

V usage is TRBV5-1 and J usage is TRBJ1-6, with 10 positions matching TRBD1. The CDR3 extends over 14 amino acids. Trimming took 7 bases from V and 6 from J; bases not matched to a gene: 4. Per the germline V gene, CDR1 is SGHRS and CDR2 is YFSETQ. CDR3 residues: CASARDRGNSPLHF. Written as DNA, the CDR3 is TGCGCCAGCGCCCGGGACAGGGGTAATTCACCCCTCCACTTT.